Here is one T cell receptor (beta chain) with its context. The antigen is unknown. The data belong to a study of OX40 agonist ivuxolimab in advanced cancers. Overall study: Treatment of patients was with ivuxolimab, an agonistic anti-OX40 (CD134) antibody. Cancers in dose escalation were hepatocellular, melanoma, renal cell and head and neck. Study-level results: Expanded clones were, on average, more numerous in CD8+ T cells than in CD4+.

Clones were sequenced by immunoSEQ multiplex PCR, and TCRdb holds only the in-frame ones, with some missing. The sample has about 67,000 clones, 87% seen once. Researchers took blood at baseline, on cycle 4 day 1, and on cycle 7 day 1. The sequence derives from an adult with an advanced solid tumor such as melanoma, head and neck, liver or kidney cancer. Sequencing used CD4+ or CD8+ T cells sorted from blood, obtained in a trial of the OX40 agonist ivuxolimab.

CDR3 sequence (DNA): TGTGCCTGGGGTCGACAGGGGAATCAGCCCCAGCATTTT. Translation: CAWGRQGNQPQHF. This chain joins TRBV30 and TRBJ1-5, with TRBD1 matching over 8 bases. Trimming at V came to 5 bases and at J to 4 bases, leaving 4 bases not matched to a gene. This CDR3 region has 13 residues. Germline CDR1 and CDR2: GTSNPN and SVGIG (reference sequence).